The next 6 T cell receptor beta chains were all read from a single sample in a study of graft-versus-host responses after intestinal transplantation. These receptors have no known antigen. Profiling relied on immunoSEQ multiplex PCR, and the TCRdb table lists in-frame clones only, not all of them. Of more than 90,000 clones listed, approximately 95% are singletons. The sequencing here drew on unstimulated CD8+ T cells sorted from spleen or lymph node cells, taken before intestinal transplant. The origin of the receptors is a human donor who received an intestinal transplant.

The J gene is TRBJ2-7, the V gene TRBV28; D is unclear. CDR1 is MDHEN, CDR2 SYDVKM, per germline. V lost 5 bases and J 0 bases, leaving 14 bases between the germline ends. The CDR3 consists of 15 residues. CDR3 amino acids: CASSTQVLSSYEQYF. The CDR3 DNA reads as TGTGCCAGCAGTACCCAGGTCCTCAGCTCCTACGAGCAGTACTTC.

The rearrangement uses TRBV4-3 and TRBJ2-1, with a weak D call TRBD2 (6 bases). CDR1 is LGHNA, CDR2 YSLEER, per germline. The CDR3 has 15 amino acids. Trimming cost V 0 bases and J 5 bases, with 11 bases left between them. This CDR3 reads CASSQDSGGNNEQFF. The CDR3 DNA is TGCGCCAGCAGCCAAGATAGCGGAGGGAACAATGAGCAGTTCTTC.

The V gene is TRBV27, the J gene TRBJ2-7, with 8 nucleotides matching TRBD1. The V segment lost 5 bases and the J segment 1 base; nucleotides outside the gene matches: 4. The CDR3 is 14 residues long. Looked up from germline, CDR1 is MNHEY and CDR2 is SMNVEV (reference sequence). The CDR3 spells CASSDGQGSYEQYF. The CDR3, as DNA: TGTGCCAGCAGTGATGGACAGGGTTCCTACGAGCAGTACTTC.

The chain couples TRBV2 to TRBJ1-5; 10 bases agree with TRBD1. J gave up 0 bases and V 2 bases, and 7 bases lay outside the gene matches. The CDR3 covers 18 residues. CDR1 is SNHLY and CDR2 is FYNNEI in the germline V gene. DNA of the CDR3: TGTGCCAGCAGTGAACGGACAGGGGGAGAAGATAGCAATCAGCCCCAGCATTTT. It translates to CASSERTGGEDSNQPQHF. Full variable domain (outside the CDR3, taken from reference TRBV2 and TRBJ1-5): EPEVTQTPSHQVTQMGQEVILRCVPISNHLYFYWYRQILGQKVEFLVSFYNNEISEKSEIFDDQFSVERPDGSNFTLKIRSTKLEDSAMYFCASSERTGGEDSNQPQHFGDGTRLSIL.

The chain couples TRBV4-2 to TRBJ1-2, with 7 bases identical to TRBD1. From germline, CDR1 is LGHNA and CDR2 YNFKEQ. V shed 0 bases, J shed 4 bases, and the junction held 5 bases outside the gene matches. The CDR3 is made up of 15 amino acids. CDR3 protein: CASSQEGGEGYGYTF. CDR3 DNA: TGTGCCAGCAGCCAAGAAGGGGGCGAGGGCTATGGCTACACCTTC.

The chain uses TRBV7-9 and TRBJ2-7; 8 positions agree with TRBD2. CDR3 length equals 16 residues. V lost 4 bases and J lost 3; bases outside the gene matches: 11. Germline assignment: CDR1 SEHNR and CDR2 FQNEAQ (reference sequence). DNA of the CDR3: TGTGCCAGCAGCTACAACCCCGGGGGGGCGGGCTACGAGCAGTACTTC. Translated: CASSYNPGGAGYEQYF.